These T cell receptor beta chains were read from a single sample in a study of PD-1 blockade in classical Hodgkin lymphoma. Profiling relied on immunoSEQ multiplex PCR, and the TCRdb table lists in-frame clones only, not all of them. This sample has 75,000 to 95,000 clones, with nearly 85% found just once. The input for sequencing was peripheral blood mononuclear cells (PBMCs), taken before the fourth cycle of nivolumab. The receptors were gathered from a human donor with classical Hodgkin lymphoma. CDR3s include the opening cysteine and the closing phenylalanine or tryptophan. D genes are given only for firm matches. Expanded clones are given a class, and other clones once, few, many or no size at all.

clone size,D gene,V gene,J gene,CDR3 protein,CDR3 DNA
NA,NA,TRBV4-2,TRBJ2-3,CASSHPRTDTQYF,TGTGCCAGCAGCCACCCTAGGACAGATACGCAGTATTTT
NA,NA,TRBV19,TRBJ2-6,CASSTLQAFSGANVLTF,TGTGCCAGTAGTACGCTCCAGGCTTTCTCTGGGGCCAACGTCCTGACTTTC
NA,NA,TRBV30,TRBJ2-7,CAWSSGGFEQYF,TGTGCCTGGAGTTCTGGGGGGTTCGAGCAGTACTTC
NA,NA,TRBV19,TRBJ1-5,CASSTPGVPNQPQHF,TGTGCCAGTAGTACCCCAGGGGTCCCCAATCAGCCCCAGCATTTT
NA,NA,TRBV2,TRBJ2-5,CASTLQGGQETQYF,TGTGCCAGCACGTTACAAGGCGGACAAGAGACCCAGTACTTC
few,TRBD1,TRBV6-5,TRBJ1-2,CASSYEHRGNYGYTF,TGTGCCAGCAGTTACGAGCACAGGGGGAACTATGGCTACACCTTC
NA,NA,TRBV7-3,TRBJ2-1,CASSFLGGTTVDEQFF,TGTGCCAGCAGCTTCCTAGGTGGGACGACCGTCGATGAGCAGTTCTTC
NA,TRBD2,TRBV7-8,TRBJ2-2,CASSHRASGSSFGGELFF,TGTGCCAGCAGCCATAGAGCTAGCGGGAGTAGTTTTGGCGGGGAGCTGTTTTTT
few,NA,TRBV19,TRBJ1-2,CASTRGLPYGYTF,TGTGCCAGTACCCGCGGACTGCCCTATGGCTACACCTTC
NA,TRBD2,TRBV19,TRBJ2-2,CASTEVALATGELFF,TGTGCCAGTACCGAGGTAGCACTAGCGACCGGGGAGCTGTTTTTT
NA,NA,TRBV28,TRBJ1-4,CATLPTTANEKLFF,TGTGCCACCCTGCCCACAACCGCTAATGAAAAACTGTTTTTT
NA,TRBD1,TRBV5-1,TRBJ2-7,CASSPEGGPYSYEQYF,TGCGCCAGCAGCCCGGAAGGGGGCCCATACTCCTACGAGCAGTACTTC
NA,NA,TRBV5-1,TRBJ1-4,CASSNGAPAREKLFF,TGCGCCAGCAGCAATGGGGCCCCTGCGCGGGAAAAACTGTTTTTT
NA,TRBD2,TRBV6-1,TRBJ2-1,CASGGRSGRDNEQFF,TGTGCCAGCGGGGGTCGGAGCGGGAGGGACAATGAGCAGTTCTTC
NA,NA,TRBV4-3,TRBJ2-1,CASSQDSSRYNEQFF,TGCGCCAGCAGCCAGGACTCCTCTCGGTACAATGAGCAGTTCTTC
NA,TRBD2,TRBV2,TRBJ2-7,CASDLAGGPNEQYF,TGTGCCAGCGATCTAGCGGGAGGGCCAAACGAGCAGTACTTC
many,NA,TRBV4-2,TRBJ1-5,CASSQAGGDGYQPQHF,TGTGCCAGCAGCCAAGCCGGAGGGGACGGGTATCAGCCCCAGCATTTT
NA,NA,TRBV5-1,TRBJ2-3,CASSLDPAGQGSTDTQYF,TGCGCCAGCAGCTTGGATCCGGCAGGGCAAGGAAGCACAGATACGCAGTATTTT
NA,TRBD1,TRBV6-5,TRBJ2-7,CASTKPGTGGEQYF,TGTGCCAGCACCAAACCCGGGACAGGGGGCGAGCAGTACTTC
NA,NA,TRBV5-4,TRBJ2-7,CASSLNLGRGNF,TGTGCCAGCAGCTTGAATCTTGGCAGGGGAAACTTC
few,NA,TRBV7-8,TRBJ2-1,CASSPRGGNEQFF,TGTGCCAGCAGCCCCAGAGGAGGGAATGAGCAGTTCTTC
once,NA,TRBV7-2,TRBJ2-2,CASSLGPAATGELFF,TGTGCCAGCAGCTTAGGACCAGCGGCCACCGGGGAGCTGTTTTTT
NA,NA,TRBV6-1,TRBJ1-5,CASSERINGPQHF,TGTGCCAGCAGTGAAAGGATAAATGGGCCCCAGCATTTT
NA,NA,TRBV28,TRBJ1-2,CASSVPGLGYGYTF,TGTGCCAGCAGTGTTCCGGGACTTGGCTATGGCTACACCTTC
many,TRBD2,TRBV7-2,TRBJ2-2,CASTSGRNGELFF,TGTGCCAGCACTAGCGGGAGAAACGGGGAGCTGTTTTTT
NA,NA,TRBV5-1,TRBJ1-2,CASSHTAFFNYGYTF,TGCGCCAGCAGCCATACAGCCTTCTTTAACTATGGCTACACCTTC
NA,NA,TRBV19,TRBJ1-1,CASSILAAANTEAFF,TGTGCCAGTAGTATTCTGGCGGCAGCGAACACTGAAGCTTTCTTT
NA,TRBD2,TRBV7-8,TRBJ2-3,CASSTPGTRTDTQYF,TGTGCCAGCAGCACCCCCGGGACTAGGACAGATACGCAGTATTTT
few,TRBD2,TRBV19,TRBJ2-2,CASTPRKAGRGTGELFF,TGTGCCAGTACCCCAAGGAAAGCGGGGCGAGGCACCGGGGAGCTGTTTTTT
NA,NA,TRBV10-3,TRBJ2-1,CAISGGTGYNEQFF,TGTGCCATCAGTGGAGGGACTGGCTACAATGAGCAGTTCTTC
NA,NA,TRBV6-5,TRBJ2-7,CASSYGTYEQYF,TGTGCCAGCAGTTACGGGACCTACGAGCAGTACTTC
NA,NA,TRBV7-2,TRBJ2-3,CASSPSLAQTDTQYF,TGTGCCAGCAGCCCGTCTCTAGCGCAGACAGATACGCAGTATTTT
NA,TRBD2,TRBV11-2,TRBJ2-7,CASSIGLAGEQYF,TGTGCCAGCAGCATTGGACTAGCGGGGGAGCAGTACTTC
once,NA,TRBV9,TRBJ2-1,CASNREMVSYNEQFF,TGTGCCAGCAACAGGGAGATGGTCTCCTACAATGAGCAGTTCTTC
NA,TRBD1,TRBV29-1,TRBJ1-1,CSARSTGGTEAFF,TGCAGCGCCCGCTCGACAGGGGGCACTGAAGCTTTCTTT
NA,NA,TRBV19,TRBJ1-2,CASRDPGHTNYGYTF,TGTGCCAGTAGAGATCCGGGACACACTAACTATGGCTACACCTTC
NA,TRBD2,TRBV7-3,TRBJ2-1,CASSLMGGVVNEQFF,TGTGCCAGCAGCTTAATGGGAGGGGTCGTGAATGAGCAGTTCTTC
NA,NA,TRBV19,TRBJ2-7,CASSPPAGLAREQYF,TGTGCCAGTAGCCCTCCCGCGGGGCTAGCTCGCGAGCAGTACTTC
NA,NA,TRBV6-5,TRBJ1-3,CASSYTGPGNTIYF,TGTGCCAGCAGTTACACGGGCCCCGGAAACACCATATATTTT